The next 7 T cell receptor beta chains were all read from a single sample in a study of cytotoxic CD8 clonotypes in ibrutinib-treated CLL. The method was immunoSEQ multiplex PCR; TCRdb's version includes in-frame clones alone and lacks a portion of them. The profile shows about 45,000 clones, around 70% of them singletons. The input for sequencing was PBMCs, taken after 12 months of ibrutinib treatment. These TCRs come from a human donor with chronic lymphocytic leukemia.

The sample holds one count of this clone. The chain recombines TRBV9 with TRBJ2-3; D ambiguous. This CDR3 comprises 12 residues. With 7 bases removed from V and 2 bases from J, the gap between germline ends came to 8 bases. Looked up from germline, CDR1 is SGDLS and CDR2 is YYNGEE. The DNA for the CDR3 is TGTGCCAGCGGTCAGAACACAGATACGCAGTATTTT. Amino acid sequence: CASGQNTDTQYF.

This sequence joins TRBV10-3 and TRBJ1-1; D is ambiguous. The germline V gene encodes CDR1 ENHRY and CDR2 SYGVKD. The CDR3 contains 17 residues. Trimming took 10 bases from V and 1 from J, leaving 25 bases between them. CDR3 nucleotides: TGTGCCACCCGGAGGGAAACAAGGACGGATGGGAACACTGAAGCTTTCTTT. It specifies CATRRETRTDGNTEAFF.

This chain links TRBV6-4 with TRBJ2-5, with TRBD2 matching 14 bases. Germline trimming cut 6 bases from V and 3 bases from J; bases unmatched to any gene: 15. The CDR3 sequence is 19 residues long. CDR1 MRHNA and CDR2 SNTAGT come from the germline V gene. Here the CDR3 DNA reads TGTGCCAGCAGAAGTCAGACGGGACTAGCGGGGGTTGGGAAAGAGACCCAGTACTTC. This translates into CASRSQTGLAGVGKETQYF.

The gene calls are TRBV5-1 and TRBJ1-2; D is ambiguous. Trimming took off 0 bases at V and 6 bases at J, with 15 bases between the two ends. The germline gives CDR1 SGHRS, CDR2 YFSETQ. The CDR3 sequence is 15 residues long. CDR3 bases: TGCGCCAGCAGCTTGGATAGCCAGGCACGAGATGGCTACACCTTC. Amino acids: CASSLDSQARDGYTF.

The CDR3 reads CASSTPQERLFF. The CDR3 DNA follows: TGTGCCAGCAGTACCCCTCAAGAGCGACTGTTTTTT. The J gene is TRBJ1-4, the V gene TRBV6-6, with D uncertain. The CDR3 consists of 12 residues. Trimming cost V 5 bases and J 13 bases, with 14 bases left between them. Germline-derived CDR1 and CDR2 are MNHNY and SVGAGI (reference sequence).

This clone showed up just a few times. The gene calls are TRBV6-1 and TRBJ2-2; no definite D call. The V gene lost 2 bases and the J gene lost 6 bases, with 19 bases spanning the gap. This CDR3 has 17 amino acids. In germline, CDR1 is MNHNS, CDR2 SASEGT. DNA for the CDR3: TGTGCCAGCAGTGAAAGAGAAACAGCTCTAGGGCCCGGGGAGCTGTTTTTT. As protein: CASSERETALGPGELFF.

This clone has a handful of counts. The chain combines TRBV9 with TRBJ2-2, with D perhaps TRBD1 or TRBD2 (7 bases each). From germline, CDR1 is SGDLS and CDR2 YYNGEE. V was shortened by 1 base and J by 6 bases, with 13 bases between the two germline ends. The CDR3 contains 15 residues. This chain's CDR3 is CASSVTGEGSGELFF. The CDR3, as DNA: TGTGCCAGCAGCGTAACAGGGGAGGGTTCCGGGGAGCTGTTTTTT.